This T cell receptor beta chain was recovered during a study of T-cell memory formation after mild COVID-19. Whole-study results and caveats: Whether day 37 second-wave clones are SARS-CoV-2-specific was not confirmed.

TCRdb reprocessed the 5' RACE reads via MiXCR and lists one record per CDR3 protein. The sample has approximately 260,000 distinct CDR3 sequences, under 20% seen once. There are 15 residues in the CDR3. Per germline, CDR1 SGDLS and CDR2 YYNGEE. The ends lost 0 bases at V and 2 bases at J; junction bases unmatched: 3. This clonotype was counted between two and nine times. The antigen remains undetermined. The sample taken for sequencing was PBMCs or a T cell subset sorted from them (not recorded which). The genes are TRBV9 and TRBJ2-7; 9 nucleotides agree with TRBD2. The receptor was isolated from a man younger than 30 who had mild COVID-19 (a few samples of this study predate the infection). Cell type and time point are not known. CDR3 sequence: CASSVASGAPYEQYF. CDR3 DNA: TGTGCCAGCAGCGTAGCTAGCGGGGCCCCCTACGAGCAGTACTTC.